One and the same sample provided the 24 T cell receptor beta chains below, sequenced in a study of a mutant IDH1 vaccine in newly diagnosed glioma. Time point noted: week 35, safety follow-up. What each vaccine dose contained was 300 ug of mutant IDH1 20-mer peptide, accompanied by topical imiquimod. Here immunoSEQ multiplex PCR was the method, and the copy in TCRdb shows in-frame clones only, minus some. The table records tens of thousands of clones, 80% to 90% of them present only once. The antigens for these receptors are not known. This material consisted of PBMCs, taken from a glioma patient whose treatment included an IDH1 peptide vaccine. The receptors originated from a man aged 35 to 55 with glioma.

The genes are TRBV18 and TRBJ2-3; D gene uncertain. The germline gives CDR1 KGHSH, CDR2 LQKENI. The CDR3 consists of 15 residues. With 3 bases removed from V and 5 bases from J, the gap between germline ends came to 15 bases. CDR3 coding DNA: TGTGCCAGCTCACCCTCAGACCCTTGGGGAGATACGCAGTATTTT. Residues: CASSPSDPWGDTQYF.

The rearrangement uses TRBV9 and TRBJ2-7; 7 bases are shared with TRBD1. V was pared by 0 bases and J by 2 bases, with 5 bases of the junction left unmatched. This CDR3 is built from 15 residues. Germline V gene lookup returns CDR1 SGDLS and CDR2 YYNGEE. CDR3 protein: CASSVEPDRAYEQYF. The CDR3 coding sequence is TGTGCCAGCAGCGTAGAACCCGACAGGGCCTACGAGCAGTACTTC. The full variable domain, in which reference TRBV9 and TRBJ2-7 provide the parts outside the CDR3, is DSGVTQTPKHLITATGQRVTLRCSPRSGDLSVYWYQQSLDQGLQFLIQYYNGEERAKGNILERFSAQQFPDLHSELNLSSLELGDSALYFCASSVEPDRAYEQYFGPGTRLTVT.

V is TRBV19 and J is TRBJ2-5, with 12 positions matching TRBD1. This CDR3 has 16 residues. Germline V gene data show CDR1 as LNHDA and CDR2 as SQIVND (reference sequence). V lost 1 base, J lost 4 bases, and 4 bases stayed unmatched. CDR3 nucleotides: TGTGCCAGTAGTATAGCCCCGGGACAGGGGGCAGAGACCCAGTACTTC. Its translation: CASSIAPGQGAETQYF.

The rearrangement links TRBV11-2 to TRBJ2-2; TRBD1 might be the D (6 bases). With 6 bases removed from V and 5 bases from J, the gap between germline ends came to 16 bases. This CDR3 comprises 15 residues. From germline, CDR1 is SGHAT and CDR2 FQNNGV. The CDR3 region has the DNA TGTGCCAGCAGAGAGGGGGATTATAGGACCGGGGAGCTGTTTTTT. Its translation is CASREGDYRTGELFF.

This clone has only a few counts. V is TRBV6-6 and J is TRBJ2-3; the D gene is possibly TRBD2 (5 bases). Trimming pared 5 bases from V and 6 bases from J, leaving 6 bases between. The length of the CDR3 is 11 residues. Germline CDR1 is MNHNY and CDR2 is SVGAGI (reference sequence). The CDR3 nucleotides are TGTGCCAGCAGTACTAGGGATACGCAGTATTTT. Its protein product is CASSTRDTQYF.

The rearrangement uses TRBV6-6 and TRBJ1-2, with D tentatively TRBD1 (5 bases). This CDR3 has 14 amino acids. CDR1 and CDR2 from the germline V gene are MNHNY and SVGAGI (reference sequence). The V end lost 6 bases, the J end lost 4 bases, and 15 bases lay between the germline ends. CDR3 region: CASRLREGLYGYTF. For the CDR3, the DNA is TGTGCCAGCAGACTACGGGAGGGACTCTATGGCTACACCTTC.

The chain links TRBV5-1 to TRBJ2-1, with TRBD2 matching 11 bases. The germline V gene has CDR1 SGHRS and CDR2 YFSETQ. The CDR3 extends over 15 amino acids. J was trimmed by 6 bases and V by 0 bases; bases with no gene match: 2. CDR3: CASSLELAGANEQFF. CDR3 in DNA: TGCGCCAGCAGCTTGGAACTAGCGGGGGCCAATGAGCAGTTCTTC.

The chain couples TRBV6-5 to TRBJ2-7; tentative D call: TRBD2 (5 bases). The CDR3 totals 13 residues. Trimming pared 6 bases from V and 3 bases from J, leaving 12 bases between. CDR1 is MNHEY and CDR2 is SVGAGI in the germline V gene. The CDR3 region has the DNA TGTGCCAGCAGCTTTCGGGAACACTACGAGCAGTACGTC. Translation: CASSFREHYEQYV.

The chain couples TRBV19 to TRBJ1-6; perhaps TRBD1 as D (6 bases). The ends were cut back, 8 bases at V and 7 bases at J, with 15 bases in the middle. CDR3 size: 14 residues. Germline V lookup: CDR1 LNHDA, CDR2 SQIVND (reference sequence). The CDR3 sequence: CASSQGNINSPLHF. CDR3 nucleotide sequence: TGTGCCAGTTCACAGGGTAATATAAATTCACCCCTCCACTTT.

This clone was counted a few times. The V call is TRBV28, the J call TRBJ2-7; D is possibly TRBD1 (6 bases). The CDR3 is 15 amino acids. The V gene lost 6 bases and the J gene lost 2 bases, with 17 bases spanning the gap. In germline, CDR1 is MDHEN, CDR2 SYDVKM. The CDR3 DNA follows: TGTGCCAGCAGATCCCCCGGGACACTAACCTACGAGCAGTACTTC. Residues: CASRSPGTLTYEQYF.

The chain employs TRBV6-6 and TRBJ1-1; TRBD1 is a possible D gene (6 bases). V lost 1 base and J 3 bases, leaving 12 bases between the germline ends. Germline CDR1 is MNHNY and CDR2 is SVGAGI (reference sequence). This CDR3 has 15 amino acids. In DNA, the CDR3 is TGTGCCAGCAGTTACTTGGGGGCGCCGGACACTGAAGCTTTCTTT. This encodes CASSYLGAPDTEAFF.

J is TRBJ2-2 and V is TRBV7-3, with D maybe TRBD1 (6 bases). V shed 5 bases and J shed 2 bases, with 18 bases lying between them. CDR1 and CDR2 (germline): SGHTA, FQGTGA. There are 17 residues in the CDR3. The CDR3 reads CASSLIRDTINTGELFF. DNA of the CDR3: TGTGCCAGCAGCCTTATTCGGGACACAATTAACACCGGGGAGCTGTTTTTT.

This clone occurred a few times. The chain employs TRBV6-1 and TRBJ1-2; no definite D call. Germline V gene lookup returns CDR1 MNHNS and CDR2 SASEGT. The CDR3 has 15 residues. With 8 bases removed from V and 4 bases from J, the gap between germline ends came to 20 bases. CDR3 DNA sequence: TGTGCCAGCGAATTGGAGAGAAGGTTGGGCTATGGCTACACCTTC. Its protein is CASELERRLGYGYTF.

V is TRBV2 and J is TRBJ2-3, with D possibly matching TRBD2 (6 bases). CDR1 is SNHLY and CDR2 is FYNNEI in the germline V gene. This CDR3 has 13 residues. Trimming left V 3 bases short and J 8 bases short, with 12 bases between. The CDR3 protein is CASSESGSGTQYF. In DNA form, the CDR3 reads TGTGCCAGCAGTGAGTCCGGTAGCGGTACGCAGTATTTT.

The chain links TRBV28 to TRBJ1-4; 9 bases agree with TRBD1. The CDR3 consists of 15 residues. CDR1 is MDHEN and CDR2 is SYDVKM in the germline V gene. The V gene end was trimmed by 8 bases and the J gene end by 5 bases; junction bases not matched to a gene: 9. The CDR3 sequence is CASVTGGVGNEKLFF. For the CDR3, the DNA is TGTGCCAGCGTAACAGGGGGCGTAGGGAATGAAAAACTGTTTTTT.

The chain combines TRBV11-2 with TRBJ1-1, with D hard to call. The CDR3 has 15 residues. Deletions cut 4 bases from V and 5 bases from J, with 17 bases between. Germline V gene data show CDR1 as SGHAT and CDR2 as FQNNGV. This chain's CDR3 is CASSSAGIGNTEAFF. Written as DNA, the CDR3 is TGTGCCAGCAGCTCGGCGGGAATAGGGAATACTGAAGCTTTCTTT.

This clone is a singleton in its sample. The chain links TRBV2 to TRBJ1-6, with D maybe TRBD1 (5 bases). The CDR3 spans 15 residues. Trimming took off 8 bases at V and 7 bases at J, with 18 bases between the two ends. Germline values: CDR1 SNHLY, CDR2 FYNNEI. The CDR3 sequence: CASLAGESGNSPLHF. CDR3 nucleotide sequence: TGTGCCAGCCTTGCGGGGGAGTCCGGCAATTCACCCCTCCACTTT. The full variable domain, rest sourced from reference TRBV2 and TRBJ1-6, is EPEVTQTPSHQVTQMGQEVILRCVPISNHLYFYWYRQILGQKVEFLVSFYNNEISEKSEIFDDQFSVERPDGSNFTLKIRSTKLEDSAMYFCASLAGESGNSPLHFGNGTRLTVT.

The chain carries TRBV5-1 and TRBJ1-2, with D possibly TRBD1 on 6 matching bases. Germline V gene data show CDR1 as SGHRS and CDR2 as YFSETQ. V gave up 4 bases and J gave up 2 bases, with 12 bases separating them. The CDR3 covers 14 residues. CDR3 loop: CASSPDSANYGYTF. CDR3 nucleotides: TGCGCCAGCAGCCCGGACAGCGCGAACTATGGCTACACCTTC.

The V gene is TRBV28, the J gene TRBJ1-2, with a tentative D call TRBD1 (6 bases). The germline V gene encodes CDR1 MDHEN and CDR2 SYDVKM. The CDR3 totals 14 residues. V was clipped by 3 bases and J by 7 bases, with 15 bases between them. The CDR3 region is CASSLRGRLFGYTF. The DNA for the CDR3 is TGTGCCAGCAGTTTGAGGGGGAGGCTCTTTGGCTACACCTTC.

This chain uses TRBV5-1 with TRBJ2-5; 7 bases are a match to TRBD1. Germline V CDR1 and CDR2: SGHRS, YFSETQ. CDR3 length: 15 amino acids. Trimming cost V 3 bases and J 2 bases; bases outside gene matches: 7. The CDR3 spells CASSSNGGQQETQYF. CDR3 nucleotide sequence: TGCGCCAGCAGCTCGAATGGGGGACAGCAAGAGACCCAGTACTTC.

By share, this clone counts as medium-sized (0.01 to 0.1%). V and J are TRBV6-4 and TRBJ2-3; TRBD2 aligns across 11 bases. Germline CDR1 reads MRHNA; CDR2 reads SNTAGT. CDR3 length: 15 residues. With V trimmed by 0 bases and J by 4 bases, 0 bases remained unmatched. The CDR3 loop is CASSDSSGRADTQYF. CDR3 nucleotides: TGTGCCAGCAGTGACTCTAGCGGGAGGGCAGATACGCAGTATTTT.

This sequence joins TRBV28 and TRBJ1-2; D uncertain. Germline V CDR1 and CDR2: MDHEN, SYDVKM. Trimming shortened V by 8 bases and J by 1 base, and 14 bases separated the two germline ends. CDR3 size: 14 residues. Written as DNA, the CDR3 is TGTGCCAGCGTGCCCGGGAAGAGTAACTATGGCTACACCTTC. This gives the protein CASVPGKSNYGYTF.

This chain uses TRBV6-1 with TRBJ2-7, with TRBD1 matching 10 bases. Germline loops: CDR1 MNHNS, CDR2 SASEGT. The CDR3 is 16 residues long. The V gene end was trimmed by 0 bases and the J gene end by 2 bases; junction bases not matched to a gene: 4. DNA of the CDR3: TGTGCCAGCAGTGAAGCGCCCGGACAGGGGGCCTACGAGCAGTACTTC. This translates into CASSEAPGQGAYEQYF.

This chain connects TRBV5-5 to TRBJ2-2; D is uncertain. Trimming shortened V by 0 bases and J by 0 bases, and 15 bases separated the two germline ends. The length of the CDR3 is 18 residues. Germline lookup yields CDR1 SGHKS and CDR2 YYEKEE (reference sequence). CDR3 residues: CASSLALGRNTNTGELFF. The CDR3, as DNA: TGTGCCAGCAGCTTGGCCTTAGGGCGAAATACGAACACCGGGGAGCTGTTTTTT.